What follows are 8 T cell receptor beta chains derived from one specimen sequenced in a study of cytomegalovirus exposure and HLA in healthy donors. 60 Vbeta and 13 Jbeta primers were used in PCR. Measured with immunoSEQ multiplex PCR; TCRdb has only the in-frame clones, and not every one. The sample consists of about 100,000 clones, over 65% of them appearing once. Sample: PBMCs. These receptors all stem from a man in his forties in good health and CMV-seronegative.

The chain carries TRBV2 and TRBJ2-7, with 7 positions matching TRBD1. The CDR3 extends over 14 amino acids. Per germline, CDR1 SNHLY and CDR2 FYNNEI. With 6 bases clipped from V and 0 bases from J, the junction kept 5 bases outside the gene matches. CDR3 coding DNA: TGTGCCAGCAGGGTGACAGGGTCCTCCTACGAGCAGTACTTC. This gives the protein CASRVTGSSYEQYF.

This rearrangement joins TRBV19 to TRBJ2-1, with 9 bases lining up with TRBD2. The germline V gene encodes CDR1 LNHDA and CDR2 SQIVND (reference sequence). CDR3 length equals 16 residues. V shed 3 bases and J 4 bases; nucleotides not matched to a gene: 7. This CDR3 is CASSMAGGGGYNEQFF. The CDR3 region has the DNA TGTGCCAGTAGTATGGCAGGCGGGGGGGGGTACAATGAGCAGTTCTTC.

Comments on this clone: An end of the junction differs from the germline gene, which may be a read error. The chain carries TRBV7-7 and TRBJ1-2; possibly TRBD1 for D (5 bases). The CDR3 has 14 residues. CDR1 SSHAT and CDR2 FNYEAQ come from the germline V gene (reference sequence). CDR3 region: CASSLDDQGSGYTF. The CDR3 DNA is TGTGCTAGCAGCTTAGATGACCAGGGTTCAGGCTACACCTTC.

The J gene is TRBJ2-7, the V gene TRBV4-2; D perhaps matches TRBD1 (6 bases). Germline lookup yields CDR1 LGHNA and CDR2 YNFKEQ. The CDR3 sequence is 13 residues long. V lost 3 bases and J lost 3, with 9 bases in between. The CDR3 DNA reads TGTGCCAGCAGCCACGGACAGAGCTACGAGCAGTACTTC. It encodes CASSHGQSYEQYF.

This clone was counted only a few times. The V and J genes are TRBV5-1 and TRBJ2-5, with 11 bases lining up with TRBD1. This CDR3 comprises 14 residues. Germline CDR1 and CDR2: SGHRS and YFSETQ. J was trimmed by 4 bases and V by 6 bases; bases with no gene match: 5. The CDR3 reads CASISGTGGETQYF. For the CDR3, the DNA is TGCGCCAGCATATCAGGGACAGGGGGAGAGACCCAGTACTTC.

The chain links TRBV30 to TRBJ1-2; 7 bases agree with TRBD1. Trimming took 2 bases from V and 6 from J; bases not matched to a gene: 12. The germline V gene encodes CDR1 GTSNPN and CDR2 SVGIG (reference sequence). The CDR3 length is 15 residues. The DNA of the CDR3 is TGTGCCTGGAGTCCAAGCCTCGACAGGGCGGATGGCTACACCTTC. It yields the protein CAWSPSLDRADGYTF.

The chain is built from TRBV6-5 and TRBJ1-3; TRBD1 aligns across 7 bases. V trimming: 1 base; J trimming: 4 bases; junction bases outside the gene matches: 4. CDR1 and CDR2 from the germline V gene are MNHEY and SVGAGI. There are 15 residues in the CDR3. The DNA for the CDR3 is TGTGCCAGCAGTTACTTCGAGGGGGCCGGAAACACCATATATTTT. It is translated as CASSYFEGAGNTIYF.

Regarding this clone: Within the sample, other DNA sequences also encode this same CDR3. This chain uses TRBV6-5 with TRBJ1-2; the match to TRBD1 covers 8 bases. Germline values: CDR1 MNHEY, CDR2 SVGAGI. The CDR3 consists of 14 residues. Unmatched junction bases numbered 4, after V lost 0 bases and J lost 7 bases. CDR3 DNA sequence: TGTGCCAGCAGTTACTCGGGGACAGGTGGTGGCTACACCTTC. Translated: CASSYSGTGGGYTF.